Listed below are T cell receptor beta chains from one sample, sequenced in a study of T cell changes during pregnancy in multiple sclerosis. Measured with immunoSEQ multiplex PCR; TCRdb has only the in-frame clones, and not every one. The repertoire has 40,000 to 65,000 clones, around 92% of them found once; the top ten carry under 0.3%. The specimen was CD4+ T cells from peripheral blood mononuclear cells, collected in the third trimester of pregnancy. The origin of the receptors is a female donor with multiple sclerosis, enrolled in a pregnancy study. The CDR3 runs from the conserved cysteine through the conserved F or W. The D gene is left open where the match is weak. Clone size appears in some rows only: once, few, many, or a class for an expanded clone.

TRBV5-1	TRBJ2-2	.	TRBD2	CASSFRTSGAEGELFF	TGCGCCAGCAGCTTCCGAACTAGCGGAGCCGAGGGGGAGCTGTTTTTT
TRBV18	TRBJ2-3	.	TRBD2	CASSPLRLAGAYEDTQYF	TGTGCCAGCTCACCTTTACGGTTAGCGGGAGCCTACGAAGATACGCAGTATTTT
TRBV5-1	TRBJ2-5	.	TRBD2	CASSPQVAGPQETQYF	TGCGCCAGCAGCCCCCAGGTAGCGGGGCCTCAAGAGACCCAGTACTTC
TRBV7-3	TRBJ2-3	.	.	CASSLTGPHDSPTQYF	TGTGCCAGCAGCTTAACTGGGCCCCACGACAGTCCGACGCAGTATTTT
TRBV27	TRBJ2-3	once	TRBD2	CASSPWTSGYTDTQYF	TGTGCCAGCAGTCCCTGGACTAGCGGGTACACAGATACGCAGTATTTT
TRBV9	TRBJ2-5	.	TRBD2	CASSDTSGVTPPSSETQYF	TGTGCCAGCAGCGATACTAGCGGGGTCACGCCGCCCTCCTCAGAGACCCAGTACTTC
TRBV30	TRBJ2-3	.	TRBD1	CAWSRGTGGADTQYF	TGTGCCTGGAGTCGGGGGACAGGGGGAGCGGATACGCAGTATTTT
TRBV19	TRBJ2-4	.	TRBD2	CASSIRGRRMGNIQYF	TGTGCCAGTAGTATCCGCGGGAGGAGGATGGGAAACATTCAGTACTTC
TRBV5-6	TRBJ2-7	.	TRBD1	CASSWSTGIYEQYF	TGTGCCAGCAGCTGGTCGACAGGGATATACGAGCAGTACTTC
TRBV10-3	TRBJ2-1	.	.	CAISESGIRFQGNEQFF	TGTGCCATCAGTGAGTCGGGGATTAGGTTCCAGGGGAATGAGCAGTTCTTC
TRBV30	TRBJ1-6	.	TRBD1	CAFQGADGSPLHF	TGTGCCTTTCAGGGGGCCGATGGTTCACCCCTCCACTTT
TRBV10-1	TRBJ2-7	.	TRBD2	CASSKSGAPYEQYF	TGCGCCAGCAGCAAGAGCGGGGCCCCCTACGAGCAGTACTTC
TRBV19	TRBJ1-5	.	.	CASSIQNNQPQHF	TGTGCCAGTAGTATTCAGAACAATCAGCCCCAGCATTTT
TRBV7-2	TRBJ1-5	.	.	CASSIGNQPQHF	TGTGCCAGCAGCATCGGCAATCAGCCCCAGCATTTT
TRBV6-5	TRBJ1-3	.	.	CASSLSGGAGNTIYF	TGTGCCAGCAGTTTGAGCGGGGGAGCTGGAAACACCATATATTTT
TRBV6-1	TRBJ2-7	.	.	CASSIAAETSYEQYF	TGTGCCAGCAGTATAGCGGCGGAAACATCCTACGAGCAGTACTTC
TRBV5-6	TRBJ1-1	once	.	CASSLVQGGNTEAFF	TGTGCCAGCAGCTTGGTGCAAGGGGGGAACACTGAAGCTTTCTTT
TRBV28	TRBJ1-2	.	.	CASRRGGRTYGYTF	TGTGCCAGCAGGAGGGGAGGAAGGACCTATGGCTACACCTTC
TRBV10-3	TRBJ1-2	.	TRBD1	CAIKGQGPNYGYTF	TGTGCCATCAAGGGACAGGGACCCAACTATGGCTACACCTTC
TRBV4-1	TRBJ2-7	.	TRBD2	CASSLLAGAWNEQYF	TGCGCCAGCAGCCTACTAGCGGGAGCTTGGAACGAGCAGTACTTC
TRBV4-1	TRBJ1-2	.	TRBD1	CASSQGTGGGYGYTF	TGCGCCAGCAGCCAAGGTACAGGGGGAGGCTATGGCTACACCTTC
TRBV7-3	TRBJ2-1	.	TRBD2	CASSLSPPSGGANEQFF	TGTGCCAGCAGCTTATCCCCCCCTAGCGGGGGGGCCAATGAGCAGTTCTTC
TRBV12-5	TRBJ2-2	.	.	CASGQGTLNTGELFF	TGTGCTAGTGGTCAGGGTACGTTGAACACCGGGGAGCTGTTTTTT
TRBV19	TRBJ1-1	.	.	CATASEGGTEAFF	TGTGCCACCGCCTCCGAGGGCGGAACTGAAGCTTTCTTT
TRBV5-1	TRBJ1-3	.	.	CASSHTASGNTIYF	TGCGCCAGCAGCCATACAGCCTCTGGAAACACCATATATTTT
TRBV18	TRBJ2-7	.	TRBD1	CASSPGTGGIYEQYF	TGTGCCAGCTCACCAGGGACAGGGGGAATCTACGAGCAGTACTTC
TRBV9	TRBJ2-2	.	.	CASSLPGGGSGELFF	TGTGCCAGCAGTCTGCCCGGGGGAGGAAGCGGGGAGCTGTTTTTT
TRBV19	TRBJ2-1	.	.	CASSMPGSSYNEQFF	TGTGCCAGTAGTATGCCCGGGAGCTCCTACAATGAGCAGTTCTTC
TRBV5-8	TRBJ2-4	once	.	CASSLARVTKTKNIQYF	TGTGCCAGCAGCTTGGCCAGGGTAACGAAGACCAAAAACATTCAGTACTTC
TRBV2	TRBJ2-5	.	.	CASSAGKKTQYF	TGTGCCAGCAGCGCTGGCAAGAAGACCCAGTACTTC
TRBV5-1	TRBJ2-7	.	TRBD1	CASSLGQGDEQYF	TGCGCCAGCAGCTTGGGACAGGGCGACGAGCAGTACTTC
TRBV7-8	TRBJ1-2	.	TRBD1	CASSLEGAGGYTF	TGTGCCAGCAGCTTAGAGGGGGCAGGGGGCTACACCTTC
TRBV5-6	TRBJ2-7	once	.	CASSFRSEQYF	TGTGCCAGCAGCTTTAGGAGCGAGCAGTACTTC
TRBV19	TRBJ2-7	.	.	CASSIRQTYEQYF	TGTGCCAGTAGCATTCGACAGACCTACGAGCAGTACTTC
TRBV5-1	TRBJ2-5	.	.	CASSPGLGETQYF	TGCGCCAGCAGCCCGGGACTGGGAGAGACCCAGTACTTC
TRBV13	TRBJ2-5	.	TRBD1	CASSFRQGTGGETQYF	TGTGCCAGCAGCTTTCGACAGGGGACCGGTGGGGAGACCCAGTACTTC
TRBV5-1	TRBJ2-2	.	.	CASSLAAPGTGELFF	TGCGCCAGCAGCTTGGCGGCGCCGGGCACCGGGGAGCTGTTTTTT
TRBV7-2	TRBJ2-1	.	TRBD2	CASSDPGLAGARNEQFF	TGTGCCAGCAGCGACCCGGGGCTAGCGGGAGCTCGGAATGAGCAGTTCTTC
TRBV6-6	TRBJ2-5	.	.	CASRDRGSPQETQYF	TGTGCCAGCAGGGACCGGGGGAGCCCCCAAGAGACCCAGTACTTC
TRBV25-1	TRBJ1-5	.	.	CASSERGNQPQHF	TGTGCCAGCAGTGAGAGGGGCAATCAGCCCCAGCATTTT
TRBV5-4	TRBJ1-2	.	TRBD1	CASNGRQGAGYTF	TGTGCCAGCAACGGAAGGCAGGGGGCTGGCTACACCTTC
TRBV10-3	TRBJ2-3	once	TRBD2	CAISLAGDTDTQYF	TGTGCCATCAGTCTAGCGGGTGACACAGATACGCAGTATTTT
TRBV19	TRBJ1-1	few	.	CASRILGAGTSWENTEAFF	TGTGCCAGCCGTATTTTGGGGGCGGGCACCTCCTGGGAGAACACTGAAGCTTTCTTT
TRBV7-9	TRBJ2-1	.	.	CASSSNAGVRNEQFF	TGTGCCAGCAGCTCAAATGCCGGGGTGAGGAATGAGCAGTTCTTC
TRBV10-2	TRBJ2-6	.	TRBD2	CASSEPGGSGANVLTF	TGCGCCAGCAGTGAGCCGGGGGGCTCTGGGGCCAACGTCCTGACTTTC
TRBV19	TRBJ2-1	.	TRBD2	CASSSSGRNEQFF	TGTGCCAGTAGTAGTTCCGGGAGGAATGAGCAGTTCTTC
TRBV5-1	TRBJ1-2	.	.	CASSPREGGRYGYTF	TGCGCCAGCAGCCCCAGGGAGGGGGGCAGGTATGGCTACACCTTC
TRBV2	TRBJ1-2	few	.	CASSSYLNPYGYTF	TGTGCCAGCAGTTCCTACCTAAACCCCTATGGCTACACCTTC
TRBV29-1	TRBJ2-7	.	.	CSVDRLYEQYF	TGCAGCGTTGACAGACTCTACGAGCAGTACTTC
TRBV30	TRBJ1-1	.	.	CAWTPVNTEAFF	TGTGCCTGGACCCCAGTGAACACTGAAGCTTTCTTT
TRBV23-1	TRBJ2-6	.	.	CASSPPGGTGANVLTF	TGCGCCAGCAGTCCTCCTGGGGGGACTGGGGCCAACGTCCTGACTTTC